This T cell receptor (beta chain) was identified during a study of blood T cell repertoires in COVID-19. At the level of the study: Acute-phase and convalescent COVID-19 samples originated in the United States, Italy and Spain. The cDNA or gDNA used as material had been derived from T cells, B-cell-depleted T cells, or PBMCs.

Per the study methods: It was from reference gene primer amplification that nucleated cell counts were estimated. Only in-frame clones appear in the TCRdb table, and some are missing; sequencing was by immunoSEQ multiplex PCR. V and J calls and clone size are given by that table; D and trimming were obtained from the DNA. The sample yields just under 150,000 clones, approximately 89% seen once. Sample: peripheral blood. The receptor was isolated from a human donor in a cohort sampled during active COVID-19.

The CDR3 coding sequence is TGTGCCACCAGCAGAGATACGGTACCCCAGCCCCAGCATTTT. This sequence encodes CATSRDTVPQPQHF. V and J are TRBV15 and TRBJ1-5; no definite D call. Germline values: CDR1 LNHNV, CDR2 YYDKDF (reference sequence). The CDR3 spans 14 residues. The ends were cut back, 0 bases at V and 7 bases at J, with 10 bases in the middle. Variable domain in full (rest from reference TRBV15 and TRBJ1-5): DAMVIQNPRYQVTQFGKPVTLSCSQTLNHNVMYWYQQKSSQAPKLLFHYYDKDFNNEADTPDNFQSRRPNTSFCFLDIRSPGLGDTAMYLCATSRDTVPQPQHFGDGTRLSIL.